This TCR beta chain appears in the sequencing data of a study of blood T cells in healthy people across ages (dated by TCRdb to 2013 to 2016). For the study in its entirety: In model experiments, template switching captured roughly one uniquely barcoded TCR beta cDNA molecule for every two T cells. Donors were grouped into four age groups: young (average roughly 16 years), middle-aged (about 38), aged (approximately 67) and long-lived (just over 80). The study measured age-related changes in TCR beta repertoire diversity using deep sequencing normalized with unique cDNA molecular identifiers. Using the same blood draw, the study looked at two additional independent replicas of 1 million unique cDNA reads for two donors, one aged 18 to 29 and the other aged 80 or older. To avoid experimental bias, donors of different ages were distributed randomly across sequencing lanes. Study-wide conclusions, independent of this receptor: The percentage of naive T cells measured by flow cytometry correlated strongly with observed TCR beta diversity. Because donor CMV infection status was unknown, age-related changes in expanded clonotypes were potentially confounded. As age increased, observed TCR beta diversity per million T cells dropped in a roughly linear way, and a significant reduction was already evident by age 40. Estimates of total diversity based on one million sequenced T cells were considered lower bounds and underestimates. Since profiling was done on bulk unsorted PBMCs, naive and antigen-experienced compartments could not be conclusively compared. Compared with the aged group, the long-lived group had more naive CD4+ T cells, fewer expanded clones and increased TCR diversity, suggesting age selection.

Systemically healthy Caucasian individuals from Russia, some 36 in total and aged about 6 to 100 years, were included as donors. Approximately 10 milliliters of peripheral blood were collected from each donor into EDTA-treated Vacutainer tubes. Ficoll-Paque density-gradient centrifugation was used to isolate PBMCs, with at least 7 million per sample. Total RNA, at least 6 micrograms per sample, was extracted from PBMCs with Trizol reagent. Naive CD45RAhigh/CD27high T cell percentages were measured by flow cytometry on a PBMC aliquot from every donor. The CDR3, from cysteine to phenylalanine, totals 19 residues. The sequence is cut down to CDR3 DNA, 57 bases in frame from base 1. V is pared back by 0 bases and J by 8 bases, with 26 bases lying between the germline termini. The germline V gene gives CDR1 as LGHNA and CDR2 as YSLEER. Library preparation was by 5' RACE. Sequenced using an Illumina HiSeq 2500. A second 7 to 11 cycle PCR used a sample-barcoded 5' primer and a J-beta primer mix. Each TCR beta cDNA molecule received a unique molecular identifier from a template-switch 5' adaptor carrying 12 random nucleotides. Each sample yielded at least 3 million CDR3-containing paired-end reads. The Mint cDNA synthesis kit, primed by a TRBC-specific oligonucleotide, was used to synthesize first-strand cDNA from all RNA. Following uracil-DNA glycosylase treatment, all cDNA underwent a first 18-cycle PCR with the universal primers M1SS and BC2_uni_R. The paper's processing steps were these. For normalization, 1 million high-quality reads were randomly selected from each sample, with every read carrying a distinct molecular identifier. Instead of being binned into consensus sequences, reads with shared molecular identifiers were discarded. MiTCR, set to a Q25 quality threshold and the strictest error-elimination algorithm, was used for CDR3 identification, clonotype clustering and error correction. Lower-bound total TCR beta diversity was estimated with a nonparametric unseen species model using Euler transformation. The raw public reads went through TCRdb reprocessing: fastp at Q25, MiXCR clone calling, in-frame beta chains kept. Entries that share a CDR3 protein sequence are merged under the most common genes and DNA. TCRdb, not the authors, supplied the V and J calls. Across this sample there are roughly 1,800,000 distinct CDR3 sequences, with approximately 50% seen only once. Of the sample, approximately 2.1% is held by the ten largest clones.

This clonotype was picked up a small number of times. Its antigen target is currently unknown. Base qualities are not provided; no much larger clone lies one nucleotide away. This receptor was taken from a woman aged 40 to 49 in good health. Sequences were obtained from blood. This receptor chain uses TRBV4-3 and TRBJ2-1; matching of 7 bases hints at TRBD2 as the D gene. The base sequence is TGCGCCAGCAGCCAAGATATAAAGAGAGGCGGGGGCCTTTATCATGAGCAGTTCTTC. This gives the protein CASSQDIKRGGGLYHEQFF.